This TCR beta chain appears in the sequencing data of a study of blood T cell repertoires in COVID-19. Study summary: COVID-19 samples collected from the United States, Italy and Spain covered acute and convalescent phases. PBMCs, B-cell-depleted T cells, or T cells provided the cDNA or gDNA that made up the material.

As originally analysed: By means of reference gene primer amplification, nucleated cell counts were estimated. Here immunoSEQ multiplex PCR was the method, and the copy in TCRdb shows in-frame clones only, minus some. V and J calls and clone size are as listed in that table; D and trimming were resolved from the DNA. The repertoire includes about 25,000 clones, around 90% of them detected once, and roughly 16% sits in the top ten. From germline, CDR1 is SGHRS and CDR2 YFSETQ. The CDR3 loop spans 16 amino acids. The ends lost 4 bases at V and 4 bases at J; junction bases unmatched: 10. Sequencing was performed on peripheral blood. The gene calls are TRBV5-1 and TRBJ1-2; 10 bases match TRBD1. This TCR was recovered from a man between 65 and 80 years old with acute or convalescent COVID-19. The CDR3 DNA follows: TGCGCCAGCAGCCTGAACCCGACAGGGGGCGGCTATGGCTACACCTTC. It specifies CASSLNPTGGGYGYTF.